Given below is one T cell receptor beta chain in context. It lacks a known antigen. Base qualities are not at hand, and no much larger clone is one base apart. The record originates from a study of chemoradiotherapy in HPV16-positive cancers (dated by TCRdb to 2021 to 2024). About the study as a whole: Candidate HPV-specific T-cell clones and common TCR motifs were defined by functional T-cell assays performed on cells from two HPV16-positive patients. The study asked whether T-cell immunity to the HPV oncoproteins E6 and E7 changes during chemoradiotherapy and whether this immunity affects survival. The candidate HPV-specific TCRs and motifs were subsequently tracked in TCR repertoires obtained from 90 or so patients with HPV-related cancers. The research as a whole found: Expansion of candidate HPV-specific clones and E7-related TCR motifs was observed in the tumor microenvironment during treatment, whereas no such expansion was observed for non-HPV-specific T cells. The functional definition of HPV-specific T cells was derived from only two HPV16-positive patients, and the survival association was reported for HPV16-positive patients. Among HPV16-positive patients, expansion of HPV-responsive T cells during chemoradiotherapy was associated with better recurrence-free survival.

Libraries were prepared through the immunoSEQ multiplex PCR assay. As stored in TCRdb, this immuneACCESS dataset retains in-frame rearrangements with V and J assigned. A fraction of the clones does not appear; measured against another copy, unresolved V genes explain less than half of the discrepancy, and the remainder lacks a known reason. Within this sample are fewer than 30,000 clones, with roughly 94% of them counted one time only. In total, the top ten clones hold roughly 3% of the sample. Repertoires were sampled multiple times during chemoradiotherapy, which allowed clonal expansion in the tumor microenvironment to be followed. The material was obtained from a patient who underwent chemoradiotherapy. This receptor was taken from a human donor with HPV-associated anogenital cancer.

The CDR3 here reads CASSKRKSTGRHQPQHF. The nucleotide sequence is given as TGTGCCAGCAGCAAAAGAAAGTCGACAGGGAGACATCAGCCCCAGCATTTT. The chain was built from TRBV21-1 and TRBJ1-5; TRBD1 was called by the table and not checked on the DNA. TRBV21-1 is shown as a pseudogene. From its cysteine to its phenylalanine, the CDR3 spans 17 amino acids. Left in the record is the CDR3 DNA by itself, 51 bases read in frame from the first base.